The next 17 T cell receptor beta chains were all read from a single sample in a study of cytomegalovirus exposure and HLA in healthy donors (dated 2017 in TCRdb). The library was built by means of the immunoSEQ multiplex PCR assay. For the multiplex PCR, a mixture combining 60 forward primers for TCR Vbeta segments and 13 reverse primers for TCR Jbeta segments was used. The table was pulled from immuneACCESS by TCRdb, which kept in-frame rearrangements only. Such tables lose some clones; where checked, under half of the loss comes from unresolved V genes, and the rest has no known cause. The sample table contains 100,000 to 150,000 clones; only one count was recorded for 75% to 90% of them. About 1.5% of the sample rests with the top ten. Sequencing was carried out using PBMCs. All receptors come from a man aged 35 to 55 in good health and CMV-seronegative.

The chain employs TRBV6-6 and TRBJ1-1; TRBD1 matches 8 bases. This CDR3 has 16 residues. J gave up 2 bases and V 5 bases, and 10 bases lay outside the gene matches. Germline V CDR1 and CDR2: MNHNY, SVGAGI (reference sequence). The CDR3 DNA reads TGTGCCAGCAGTACAAGGACAGGGCGATCAAACACTGAAGCTTTCTTT. It specifies CASSTRTGRSNTEAFF.

This chain uses TRBV5-4 with TRBJ2-3, with D possibly being TRBD2 (6 bases). The V gene's germline CDR1 is SGHNT and CDR2 YYREEE (reference sequence). The CDR3 length is 14 residues. V was trimmed by 1 base and J by 4 bases, leaving 10 bases between them. CDR3 nucleotides: TGTGCCAGCAGCTTGCCCGGGGGTGCAGATACGCAGTATTTT. It is translated as CASSLPGGADTQYF.

This sequence joins TRBV2 and TRBJ2-1, with TRBD2 matching over 12 bases. The ends lost 5 bases at V and 2 bases at J; junction bases unmatched: 4. The CDR3 contains 16 residues. In germline, CDR1 is SNHLY, CDR2 FYNNEI. The CDR3 region has the DNA TGTGCCAGCAGTCCTTCTAGCGGGGGGGCCTACAATGAGCAGTTCTTC. This codes for CASSPSSGGAYNEQFF.

The gene calls are TRBV6-5 and TRBJ1-5; 7 positions match TRBD1. V gave up 0 bases and J gave up 7 bases; unmatched junction bases: 6. The CDR3 is made up of 15 amino acids. From germline, CDR1 is MNHEY and CDR2 SVGAGI. This chain's CDR3 is CASSYSNVGGQPQHF. CDR3 nucleotide sequence: TGTGCCAGCAGTTACTCGAATGTAGGGGGCCAGCCCCAGCATTTT.

As DNA, the CDR3 is TGCAGCGCCGTACAGACGAACACTGAAGCTTTCTTT. Translation: CSAVQTNTEAFF. The rearrangement uses TRBV29-1 and TRBJ1-1; D is ambiguous. Germline-derived CDR1 and CDR2 are SQVTM and ANQGSEA. The V gene lost 7 bases and the J gene lost 1 base, with 10 bases spanning the gap. This CDR3 contains 12 residues.

The chain uses TRBV19 and TRBJ1-2; the D is unclear. Trimming removed 7 bases at V and 8 bases at J, with 17 bases between. Germline V gene sequence: CDR1 LNHDA, CDR2 SQIVND (reference sequence). The CDR3 runs 13 residues. Here the CDR3 reads CASTEGFNWGYTF. The CDR3 coding sequence is TGTGCCAGTACAGAGGGATTTAATTGGGGCTACACCTTC.

The chain employs TRBV19 and TRBJ1-4, with no clear D. Between the trimmed V and J ends, which lost 5 bases and 7 bases, there was a span of 14 bases. The CDR3 loop spans 14 amino acids. Germline V lookup: CDR1 LNHDA, CDR2 SQIVND (reference sequence). CDR3 sequence (DNA): TGTGCCAGTAGTCCGCGGGTGGATAGTGAAAAACTGTTTTTT. Translating gives CASSPRVDSEKLFF.

This clone was detected once. The chain links TRBV7-2 to TRBJ2-7; 12 bases line up with TRBD2. The V segment lost 5 bases and the J segment 4 bases; nucleotides outside the gene matches: 6. This CDR3 has 15 residues. The V gene's germline CDR1 is SGHTA and CDR2 FQGNSA. This CDR3 reads CASSPDGLAGYEQYF. The CDR3 region has the DNA TGTGCCAGCAGCCCCGATGGACTAGCGGGGTACGAGCAGTACTTC.

This sequence joins TRBV10-1 and TRBJ1-6, with D possibly being TRBD1 (5 bases). From germline, CDR1 is WNHNN and CDR2 SYGVQD (reference sequence). The CDR3 spans 17 residues. V lost 0 bases to trimming and J lost 0 bases, with 9 bases between them. CDR3 residues: CASSESQGLSYNSPLHF. CDR3 bases: TGCGCCAGCAGTGAGTCCCAGGGCCTCTCCTATAATTCACCCCTCCACTTT.

The chain links TRBV29-1 to TRBJ2-5; D is ambiguous. The tail of the sequence fits TRBJ2-7 better, so the J call may be wrong. From germline, CDR1 is SQVTM and CDR2 ANQGSEA. This CDR3 has 13 residues. CDR3 coding DNA: TGCAGCGTTGAAGATCTAGGAGCATACGAGCAGTACTTC. Translation gives CSVEDLGAYEQYF.

V usage is TRBV29-1 and J usage is TRBJ1-2; 8 positions agree with TRBD1. This CDR3 has 14 amino acids. The V segment lost 3 bases and the J segment 3 bases; nucleotides outside the gene matches: 6. Per germline, CDR1 SQVTM and CDR2 ANQGSEA. In DNA, the CDR3 is TGCAGCGTTGATCGGACAGGGACTGACTATGGCTACACCTTC. This translates into CSVDRTGTDYGYTF.

This clone has only a few counts. The chain employs TRBV7-9 and TRBJ2-5, with 14 bases lining up with TRBD2. V gave up 11 bases and J gave up 4 bases; unmatched junction bases: 6. This CDR3 region has 14 residues. Germline V gives CDR1 SEHNR, CDR2 FQNEAQ (reference sequence). CDR3 protein: CAGGTSGSLETQYF. The CDR3, as DNA: TGTGCCGGGGGGACTAGCGGGAGCTTAGAGACCCAGTACTTC.

CDR3 bases: TGCAGTGCAACAGACAACTATGGCTACACCTTC. Its protein is CSATDNYGYTF. The chain is built from TRBV20-1 and TRBJ1-2; no definite D call. Trimming shortened V by 6 bases and J by 2 bases, and 7 bases separated the two germline ends. The CDR3 has 11 amino acids. Germline V gene sequence: CDR1 DFQATT, CDR2 SNEGSKA (reference sequence).

The chain employs TRBV7-3 and TRBJ2-1; D is uncertain. The CDR3 contains 14 residues. The germline V gene encodes CDR1 SGHTA and CDR2 FQGTGA. Trimming took off 5 bases at V and 6 bases at J, with 14 bases between the two ends. The CDR3 region is CASSPAGPGNEQFF. Here the CDR3 DNA reads TGTGCCAGCAGCCCCGCTGGGCCCGGCAATGAGCAGTTCTTC.

This chain connects TRBV15 to TRBJ1-5, with a possible D match to TRBD1 (5 bases). The CDR3 contains 16 residues. Trimming removed 0 bases at V and 0 bases at J, with 9 bases between. CDR1 LNHNV and CDR2 YYDKDF come from the germline V gene (reference sequence). The CDR3 loop reads CATSRDTGGSNQPQHF. In DNA, the CDR3 is TGTGCCACCAGCAGAGATACCGGGGGTAGCAATCAGCCCCAGCATTTT.

CDR3 region: CASSLDGTGGYYEQYF. The CDR3 DNA reads TGCGCCAGCAGCTTGGACGGGACAGGGGGCTACTACGAGCAGTACTTC. The genes are TRBV5-1 and TRBJ2-7; TRBD1 agrees at 12 bases. Germline loops: CDR1 SGHRS, CDR2 YFSETQ. Trimming took 0 bases from V and 3 from J; bases not matched to a gene: 4. CDR3 length: 16 amino acids.

This chain joins TRBV4-1 and TRBJ2-1, with TRBD2 matching over 7 bases. V gave up 0 bases and J gave up 5 bases; unmatched junction bases: 4. CDR3 length: 15 residues. CDR1 is MGHRA and CDR2 is YSYEKL in the germline V gene. CDR3 coding DNA: TGCGCCAGCAGCCAAGACGGACTAGGAAACAATGAGCAGTTCTTC. Its translation is CASSQDGLGNNEQFF.